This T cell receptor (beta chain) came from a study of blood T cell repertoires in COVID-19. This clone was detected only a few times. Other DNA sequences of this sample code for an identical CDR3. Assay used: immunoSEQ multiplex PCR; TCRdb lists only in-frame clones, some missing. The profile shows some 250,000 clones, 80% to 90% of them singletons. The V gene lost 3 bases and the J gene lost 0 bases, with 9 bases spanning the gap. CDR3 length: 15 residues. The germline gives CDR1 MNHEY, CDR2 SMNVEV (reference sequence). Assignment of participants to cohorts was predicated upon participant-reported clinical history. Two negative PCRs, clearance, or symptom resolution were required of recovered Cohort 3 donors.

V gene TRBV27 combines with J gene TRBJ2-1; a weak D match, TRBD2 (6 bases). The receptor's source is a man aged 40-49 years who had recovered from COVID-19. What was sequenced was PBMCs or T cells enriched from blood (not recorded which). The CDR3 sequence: CASSLGGSSYNEQFF. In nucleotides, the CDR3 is TGTGCCAGCAGTTTGGGGGGAAGCTCCTACAATGAGCAGTTCTTC.